Presented here are 23 T cell receptor beta chains from one specimen sequenced in a study of a mutant IDH1 vaccine in newly diagnosed glioma. For these TCRs, the target antigens are not known. TCRdb keeps only in-frame clones here, not all; method: immunoSEQ multiplex PCR. The table records just over 65,000 clones, about 87% of them present only once. Sample time point: week 23, last vaccination. With topical imiquimod, each dose of the vaccine consisted of 300 ug of mutant IDH1 20-mer peptide. The specimen comprised PBMCs, sampled from a glioma patient whose treatment included an IDH1 peptide vaccine. The receptor set was obtained from a man younger than 35 with glioma.

The chain employs TRBV5-4 and TRBJ2-7; 7 bases fit TRBD1. CDR1 and CDR2 (germline): SGHNT, YYREEE (reference sequence). CDR3 length: 14 amino acids. Trimming took 3 bases from V and 2 from J; bases not matched to a gene: 5. The CDR3 bases are TGTGCCAGCAGCTCAACAGGGGTTACCTACGAGCAGTACTTC. Translated: CASSSTGVTYEQYF.

The chain uses TRBV15 and TRBJ1-1; D is unclear. Germline V gene data show CDR1 as LNHNV and CDR2 as YYDKDF (reference sequence). The CDR3 contains 15 residues. V shed 1 base and J shed 6 bases, with 15 bases lying between them. CDR3 sequence: CATSRVVRMGAEAFF. Here the CDR3 DNA reads TGTGCCACCAGCAGAGTCGTCAGAATGGGCGCTGAAGCTTTCTTT.

The chain combines TRBV4-1 with TRBJ1-4, with 7 bases that match TRBD1. The CDR3 covers 17 residues. With V trimmed by 1 base and J by 0 bases, 5 bases remained unmatched. In germline, CDR1 is MGHRA, CDR2 YSYEKL. CDR3 DNA: TGCGCCAGCAGCCAAGGAGACAGGGCTGCAACTAATGAAAAACTGTTTTTT. Residues: CASSQGDRAATNEKLFF.

This clone showed up just a few times. The genes are TRBV9 and TRBJ1-1; D unclear. There are 14 residues in the CDR3. The V end lost 0 bases, the J end lost 2 bases, and 8 bases lay between the germline ends. The germline V gene has CDR1 SGDLS and CDR2 YYNGEE. CDR3 nucleotide sequence: TGTGCCAGCAGCGTAGGTGGGGTTAACACTGAAGCTTTCTTT. Translation gives CASSVGGVNTEAFF.

This sequence joins TRBV7-2 and TRBJ1-6; a weak D match, TRBD1 (6 bases). Per germline, CDR1 SGHTA and CDR2 FQGNSA. The ends were cut back, 1 base at V and 9 bases at J, with 13 bases in the middle. The CDR3 covers 15 residues. CDR3 residues: CASSLDQGSSSPLHF. In DNA form, the CDR3 reads TGTGCCAGCAGCTTAGATCAGGGGAGTAGTTCACCCCTCCACTTT.

The chain has TRBV10-3 and TRBJ2-7, with a possible D match to TRBD1 (5 bases). With 2 bases removed from V and 1 base from J, the gap between germline ends came to 6 bases. Per germline, CDR1 ENHRY and CDR2 SYGVKD. This CDR3 region has 13 residues. The CDR3 coding sequence is TGTGCCATCAGTGAGGGGGCGTCCTACGAGCAGTACTTC. It is translated as CAISEGASYEQYF.

The chain recombines TRBV25-1 with TRBJ2-1, with 7 bases matching TRBD2. The V gene end was trimmed by 3 bases and the J gene end by 0 bases; junction bases not matched to a gene: 8. The CDR3 is 17 residues long. Germline V gives CDR1 MGHDK, CDR2 SYGVNS. The CDR3 sequence: CASSELGLAVSYNEQFF. The DNA of the CDR3 is TGTGCCAGCAGTGAGTTGGGCCTAGCGGTCTCCTACAATGAGCAGTTCTTC.

The chain recombines TRBV6-4 with TRBJ2-3; TRBD2 aligns across 7 bases. Germline CDR1 MRHNA, CDR2 SNTAGT. V shed 2 bases, J shed 2 bases, and the junction held 4 bases outside the gene matches. The CDR3 has 15 amino acids. The CDR3 region is CASSDMGGSTDTQYF. Written as DNA, the CDR3 is TGTGCCAGCAGTGACATGGGGGGGTCCACAGATACGCAGTATTTT.

In this sample, this clone turned up once. The V and J genes are TRBV11-2 and TRBJ1-4, with D uncertain. This CDR3 contains 9 residues. CDR1 is SGHAT, CDR2 FQNNGV, per germline. In DNA form, the CDR3 reads TGTCCCGCATGGGAAAAACTGTTTTTT. This sequence encodes CPAWEKLFF.

The chain couples TRBV4-3 to TRBJ1-3; unclear D gene. The germline V gene has CDR1 LGHNA and CDR2 YSLEER. The CDR3 spans 16 residues. V lost 0 bases and J 0 bases, leaving 9 bases between the germline ends. The CDR3: CASSQDWASSGNTIYF. The CDR3 nucleotides read TGCGCCAGCAGCCAAGATTGGGCATCCTCTGGAAACACCATATATTTT.

The CDR3 sequence: CASTARGLHYNEQFF. CDR3 bases: TGTGCCAGCACCGCCCGGGGACTCCACTACAATGAGCAGTTCTTC. This chain connects TRBV13 to TRBJ2-1, with D maybe TRBD2 (6 bases). The ends were cut back, 7 bases at V and 3 bases at J, with 16 bases in the middle. The CDR3 contains 15 residues. Germline V CDR1 and CDR2: PRHDT, FYEKMQ (reference sequence).

This clone was picked up one time. The V gene is TRBV7-2, the J gene TRBJ1-5; TRBD1 matches 8 bases. Germline CDR1 is SGHTA and CDR2 is FQGNSA. V lost 1 base and J lost 10; bases outside the gene matches: 12. CDR3 size: 16 residues. CDR3 protein: CASSLVGQGANLPQHF. CDR3 in DNA: TGTGCCAGCAGCTTAGTAGGGCAGGGGGCCAATCTACCCCAGCATTTT.

The CDR3, as DNA: TGTGCCAGCAGTCCCCGACCCCGACTAGCGGGAGCCTACGAGCAGTACTTC. This sequence encodes CASSPRPRLAGAYEQYF. The chain links TRBV28 to TRBJ2-7, with 12 bases aligning to TRBD2. The CDR3 spans 17 residues. V was pared by 5 bases and J by 2 bases, with 10 bases of the junction left unmatched. Germline V gene data show CDR1 as MDHEN and CDR2 as SYDVKM. Variable domain in full (rest from reference TRBV28 and TRBJ2-7): DVKVTQSSRYLVKRTGEKVFLECVQDMDHENMFWYRQDPGLGLRLIYFSYDVKMKEKGDIPEGYSVSREKKERFSLILESASTNQTSMYLCASSPRPRLAGAYEQYFGPGTRLTVT.

The rearrangement joins TRBV25-1 to TRBJ1-1, with D possibly TRBD1 on 5 matching bases. The CDR3 totals 12 residues. Germline V lookup: CDR1 MGHDK, CDR2 SYGVNS. V dropped 2 bases and J dropped 10 bases, with 11 bases sitting between them. The CDR3 DNA is TGTGCCAGCAGTGAAACGGCCGGGGGAGCTTTCTTT. It specifies CASSETAGGAFF.

The chain employs TRBV28 and TRBJ1-1; weak D call: TRBD1 (6 bases). The germline CDR1 and CDR2 sequences are MDHEN and SYDVKM. Trimming pared 2 bases from V and 5 bases from J, leaving 15 bases between. The CDR3 length is 15 residues. CDR3 in amino acids: CASSLPQGHGTEAFF. As DNA, the CDR3 is TGTGCCAGCAGTTTACCTCAGGGGCATGGAACTGAAGCTTTCTTT.

The chain combines TRBV19 with TRBJ2-1; the D call may be TRBD1 or TRBD2 (5 bases each). There are 17 residues in the CDR3. V was pared by 0 bases and J by 5 bases, with 17 bases between. Germline CDR1 and CDR2: LNHDA and SQIVND (reference sequence). The CDR3 coding sequence is TGTGCCAGTAGTATAGATCTTGGGGTAGGGACCGACAATGAGCAGTTCTTC. It codes for CASSIDLGVGTDNEQFF.

This chain links TRBV10-3 with TRBJ1-2, with 7 bases identical to TRBD1. Trimming at V came to 3 bases and at J to 4 bases, leaving 5 bases not matched to a gene. The germline V gene has CDR1 ENHRY and CDR2 SYGVKD. The CDR3 loop spans 14 amino acids. The CDR3 reads CAISDRGGAYGYTF. Written as DNA, the CDR3 is TGTGCCATCAGTGACAGGGGGGGGGCCTATGGCTACACCTTC.

This chain links TRBV7-9 with TRBJ1-2; no reliable D call. The length of the CDR3 is 15 residues. The V gene's germline CDR1 is SEHNR and CDR2 FQNEAQ (reference sequence). The V end was cut by 5 bases, the J end by 4 bases, with 17 bases between. The CDR3 nucleotides are TGTGCCAGCAGCGTCACAACGCTGAAAGGCTATGGCTACACCTTC. Amino acid sequence: CASSVTTLKGYGYTF.

This chain joins TRBV6-5 and TRBJ1-1, with D uncertain. Germline V CDR1 and CDR2: MNHEY, SVGAGI. The CDR3 covers 15 residues. Trimming cost V 0 bases and J 0 bases, with 8 bases left between them. This CDR3 reads CASSYSTAMNTEAFF. The CDR3 DNA reads as TGTGCCAGCAGTTACTCGACCGCCATGAACACTGAAGCTTTCTTT.

This chain connects TRBV18 to TRBJ1-1; D gene unclear. Trimming removed 4 bases at V and 4 bases at J, with 13 bases between. The CDR3 is 14 residues long. The V gene's germline CDR1 is KGHSH and CDR2 LQKENI. This chain's CDR3 is CASSLESSRTEAFF. CDR3 coding DNA: TGTGCCAGCTCACTCGAGTCCAGCCGCACTGAAGCTTTCTTT.

Only one count was recorded for this clone. The chain employs TRBV7-9 and TRBJ1-5, with 9 bases fitting TRBD1. The CDR3 sequence is 15 residues long. Germline values: CDR1 SEHNR, CDR2 FQNEAQ (reference sequence). The V gene end was trimmed by 1 base and the J gene end by 4 bases; junction bases not matched to a gene: 2. CDR3: CASSLGTGENQPQHF. Written as DNA, the CDR3 is TGTGCCAGCAGCTTAGGGACAGGGGAGAATCAGCCCCAGCATTTT.

V usage is TRBV14 and J usage is TRBJ2-1; D may be TRBD1 (6 bases). The CDR3 contains 15 residues. The germline CDR1 and CDR2 sequences are SGHDN and FVKESK. Trimming shortened V by 5 bases and J by 3 bases, and 14 bases separated the two germline ends. This chain's CDR3 is CASSSQGIVYNEQFF. CDR3 coding DNA: TGTGCCAGCAGCTCACAGGGAATCGTCTACAATGAGCAGTTCTTC.

In nucleotides, the CDR3 is TGTGCCAGCAGCCCCCCGGGGGGGCCCACAGATACGCAGTATTTT. Encoded protein: CASSPPGGPTDTQYF. The chain joins TRBV9 to TRBJ2-3; 8 bases agree with TRBD2. The CDR3 has 15 residues. Trimming took 4 bases from V and 2 from J; bases not matched to a gene: 6. Germline V lookup: CDR1 SGDLS, CDR2 YYNGEE. Full variable domain (rest looked up from reference TRBV9 and TRBJ2-3): DSGVTQTPKHLITATGQRVTLRCSPRSGDLSVYWYQQSLDQGLQFLIQYYNGEERAKGNILERFSAQQFPDLHSELNLSSLELGDSALYFCASSPPGGPTDTQYFGPGTRLTVL.